The 28 T cell receptor beta chains in this list originate from one sample, sequenced in a study of cytomegalovirus exposure and HLA in healthy donors. 13 Jbeta primers and 60 Vbeta primers were used for the PCR. Produced via immunoSEQ multiplex PCR; TCRdb's table is partial and in-frame only. The top ten clones hold 2% to 2.5% of a sample with about 140,000 clones, around four fifths of them seen once. Material for sequencing was PBMCs. These receptors were obtained from a young man in good health and CMV-seronegative.

J is TRBJ1-2 and V is TRBV5-6; possibly TRBD1 for D (5 bases). This CDR3 comprises 16 residues. V was trimmed by 7 bases and J by 2 bases, leaving 21 bases between them. Germline V lookup: CDR1 SGHDT, CDR2 YYEEEE. The CDR3 is CASDTAQDALNYGYTF. The CDR3 DNA sequence: TGTGCCAGCGACACAGCACAGGACGCCTTAAACTATGGCTACACCTTC.

This chain links TRBV29-1 with TRBJ2-7; weak D call: TRBD2 (6 bases). The V and J ends lost 7 bases and 3 bases respectively, with 22 bases between them. Germline-derived CDR1 and CDR2 are SQVTM and ANQGSEA. The CDR3 sequence is 15 residues long. The DNA for the CDR3 is TGCAGCGAAATCCTTCCGGGACTTACACACTACGAGCAGTACTTC. It specifies CSEILPGLTHYEQYF.

Of note for this clone: At one end the junction does not follow the germline gene, possibly because of a read error. The chain is built from TRBV6-5 and TRBJ1-5; 9 bases map to TRBD1. The V gene's germline CDR1 is MNHEY and CDR2 SVGAGI. The CDR3 runs to 13 residues. The CDR3 region is CASRQGANQPQNF. CDR3 sequence (DNA): TGTGCCAGCAGACAGGGGGCTAATCAGCCCCAGAATTTT.

The rearrangement joins TRBV6-1 to TRBJ2-3, with TRBD2 identical over 12 bases. V lost 2 bases, J lost 3 bases, and 3 bases stayed unmatched. The V gene's germline CDR1 is MNHNS and CDR2 SASEGT. The CDR3 runs to 16 residues. This CDR3 is CASSETSGGLTDTQYF. CDR3 DNA sequence: TGTGCCAGCAGTGAAACTAGCGGGGGGCTGACAGATACGCAGTATTTT.

This chain uses TRBV27 with TRBJ2-2; the match to TRBD2 covers 8 bases. V gave up 2 bases and J gave up 7 bases; unmatched junction bases: 6. This CDR3 has 15 residues. CDR1 MNHEY and CDR2 SMNVEV come from the germline V gene (reference sequence). The CDR3 nucleotides read TGTGCCAGCAGTTTAGCGGGACTAGTTCACGGGGAGCTGTTTTTT. This translates into CASSLAGLVHGELFF.

This clone appeared once. J is TRBJ2-5 and V is TRBV15; perhaps TRBD1 as D (7 bases). The length of the CDR3 is 17 residues. Per germline, CDR1 LNHNV and CDR2 YYDKDF (reference sequence). The germline V and J ends were trimmed by 5 bases and 1 base, with 20 bases remaining between them. The chain's CDR3 is CATSSSEGALVQETQYF. The CDR3 DNA sequence: TGTGCCACCAGCTCCTCGGAGGGGGCCCTCGTCCAAGAGACCCAGTACTTC.

The V gene is TRBV10-2, the J gene TRBJ1-2; no clear D gene. Germline CDR1 and CDR2: WSHSY and SAAADI. Trimming shortened V by 6 bases and J by 8 bases, and 16 bases separated the two germline ends. There are 13 residues in the CDR3. The CDR3 loop reads CASSKEVMRGYTF. The CDR3 nucleotides are TGCGCCAGCAGCAAGGAGGTTATGCGGGGCTACACCTTC.

The V and J genes are TRBV6-1 and TRBJ1-1, with no clear D. Trimming removed 2 bases from V and 3 bases from J, with 13 bases in between. Germline V gives CDR1 MNHNS, CDR2 SASEGT. The CDR3 extends over 15 amino acids. CDR3 DNA sequence: TGTGCCAGCAGTGAATGGAGAGGCAGTTACACTGAAGCTTTCTTT. It codes for CASSEWRGSYTEAFF.

The chain combines TRBV6-1 with TRBJ2-4; TRBD1 matches at 10 bases. CDR3 length: 21 residues. Trimming took 0 bases from V and 5 from J; bases not matched to a gene: 19. Germline CDR1 reads MNHNS; CDR2 reads SASEGT. This CDR3 reads CASSEAQWTGGPYNLENIQYF. DNA of the CDR3: TGTGCCAGCAGTGAAGCGCAGTGGACAGGGGGACCTTACAACCTAGAAAACATTCAGTACTTC.

The sample holds one count of this clone. The chain recombines TRBV6-5 with TRBJ1-5, with D tentatively TRBD1 (5 bases). V was clipped by 1 base and J by 6 bases, with 7 bases between them. The CDR3 is made up of 13 amino acids. The germline gives CDR1 MNHEY, CDR2 SVGAGI. CDR3: CASSYFQGQPQHF. As DNA, the CDR3 is TGTGCCAGCAGTTACTTCCAGGGTCAGCCCCAGCATTTT.

The rearrangement links TRBV4-1 to TRBJ2-5; D is unresolved. The CDR3 is 13 residues long. V lost 2 bases and J lost 5, with 9 bases in between. Germline V gives CDR1 MGHRA, CDR2 YSYEKL. For the CDR3, the DNA is TGCGCCAGCAGCCAATGGCCTTCGGAGACCCAGTACTTC. Amino acid sequence: CASSQWPSETQYF.

The chain uses TRBV6-1 and TRBJ2-5, with D tentatively TRBD1 (6 bases). This CDR3 is built from 14 residues. V lost 8 bases and J 0 bases, leaving 13 bases between the germline ends. Germline values: CDR1 MNHNS, CDR2 SASEGT. CDR3 protein: CASLTGWYQETQYF. In nucleotides, the CDR3 is TGTGCCAGCCTTACAGGGTGGTACCAAGAGACCCAGTACTTC.

CDR3: CASTLGAGHSNQPQHF. CDR3 nucleotide sequence: TGTGCCAGCACCCTGGGGGCAGGGCATAGCAATCAGCCCCAGCATTTT. V usage is TRBV28 and J usage is TRBJ1-5; weak D call: TRBD1 (6 bases). The CDR3 has 16 amino acids. CDR1 MDHEN and CDR2 SYDVKM come from the germline V gene. Trimming left V 7 bases short and J 0 bases short, with 16 bases between. The whole variable domain, filled in from reference TRBV28 and TRBJ1-5, reads DVKVTQSSRYLVKRTGEKVFLECVQDMDHENMFWYRQDPGLGLRLIYFSYDVKMKEKGDIPEGYSVSREKKERFSLILESASTNQTSMYLCASTLGAGHSNQPQHFGDGTRLSIL.

The chain recombines TRBV29-1 with TRBJ1-4, with 9 positions matching TRBD1. The germline CDR1 and CDR2 sequences are SQVTM and ANQGSEA. Unmatched junction bases numbered 15, after V lost 2 bases and J lost 8 bases. This CDR3 is 17 amino acids long. CDR3 DNA sequence: TGCAGCGTTGAACCCCCGGGACAGGGAGGGGGAAGGGAAAAACTGTTTTTT. Amino acid sequence: CSVEPPGQGGGREKLFF.

This clone was found once. Other DNA sequences of this sample code for an identical CDR3. This rearrangement joins TRBV5-1 to TRBJ2-1; D remains unclear. CDR1 and CDR2 from the germline V gene are SGHRS and YFSETQ. Trimming took off 2 bases at V and 4 bases at J, with 4 bases between the two ends. The CDR3 is made up of 12 amino acids. The CDR3 DNA reads as TGCGCCAGCAGCTTCCTTTACAATGAGCAGTTCTTC. Translated: CASSFLYNEQFF.

The rearrangement uses TRBV29-1 and TRBJ2-2; TRBD2 aligns across 13 bases. V lost 7 bases to trimming and J lost 0 bases; unmatched junction nucleotides: 2. There are 15 residues in the CDR3. Per germline, CDR1 SQVTM and CDR2 ANQGSEA. CDR3 loop: CSGGLAGTNTGELFF. The CDR3, as DNA: TGCAGCGGGGGACTAGCGGGGACGAACACCGGGGAGCTGTTTTTT.

This rearrangement joins TRBV10-2 to TRBJ2-7; 8 bases are shared with TRBD2. Germline V lookup: CDR1 WSHSY, CDR2 SAAADI. With V trimmed by 6 bases and J by 2 bases, 6 bases remained unmatched. The CDR3 runs 14 residues. The CDR3 DNA reads as TGCGCCAGCAGAGTCCGGGGGGGACCCTACGAGCAGTACTTC. The encoded protein is CASRVRGGPYEQYF.

The rearrangement joins TRBV28 to TRBJ2-5; 9 nucleotides agree with TRBD2. CDR1 and CDR2 (germline): MDHEN, SYDVKM. The V gene end was trimmed by 3 bases and the J gene end by 5 bases; junction bases not matched to a gene: 7. The CDR3 contains 15 residues. The CDR3 DNA follows: TGTGCCAGCAGTTTTCTCGCGGGAGGGCGCGAGACCCAGTACTTC. It specifies CASSFLAGGRETQYF. The full variable domain, completed using reference TRBV28 and TRBJ2-5, is DVKVTQSSRYLVKRTGEKVFLECVQDMDHENMFWYRQDPGLGLRLIYFSYDVKMKEKGDIPEGYSVSREKKERFSLILESASTNQTSMYLCASSFLAGGRETQYFGPGTRLLVL.

This clone was observed a handful of times. The chain has TRBV9 and TRBJ1-1; TRBD1 agrees at 9 bases. Germline loops: CDR1 SGDLS, CDR2 YYNGEE. CDR3 length equals 15 residues. Trimming cost V 3 bases and J 4 bases; bases outside gene matches: 7. CDR3 sequence: CASSEGTGISTEAFF. In DNA form, the CDR3 reads TGTGCCAGCAGCGAGGGGACAGGGATTAGCACTGAAGCTTTCTTT.

The V gene is TRBV27, the J gene TRBJ1-1; D ambiguous. Trimming removed 7 bases at V and 0 bases at J, with 6 bases between. The CDR3 covers 12 residues. CDR1 and CDR2 (germline): MNHEY, SMNVEV (reference sequence). In DNA, the CDR3 is TGTGCCAGCATGGGCATGAACACTGAAGCTTTCTTT. Translation: CASMGMNTEAFF.

This clone was recorded a few times. The rearrangement joins TRBV6-6 to TRBJ1-1; 7 bases line up with TRBD1. The CDR3 is 14 residues long. CDR1 MNHNY and CDR2 SVGAGI come from the germline V gene (reference sequence). After removal of 6 bases from V and 4 bases from J, the junction contained 8 bases not matched to a gene. The CDR3 is CASRKQGIGTEAFF. CDR3 nucleotides: TGTGCCAGCAGAAAACAGGGGATCGGCACTGAAGCTTTCTTT.

This clone was counted between two and nine times. The chain combines TRBV7-9 with TRBJ1-2; D remains unclear. This CDR3 contains 13 residues. The germline CDR1 and CDR2 sequences are SEHNR and FQNEAQ (reference sequence). Trimming shortened V by 0 bases and J by 6 bases, and 8 bases separated the two germline ends. The CDR3 sequence is CASSLALRDGYTF. As DNA, the CDR3 is TGTGCCAGCAGCTTAGCGCTAAGAGATGGCTACACCTTC.

This sequence joins TRBV18 and TRBJ2-1; TRBD2 aligns across 9 bases. The trim removed 2 bases at V and 7 bases at J, leaving 6 bases unmatched. The CDR3 extends over 15 amino acids. Germline loops: CDR1 KGHSH, CDR2 LQKENI. The CDR3 DNA sequence: TGTGCCAGCTCACCAGGGACTAGCTTCCGGAATGAGCAGTTCTTC. Its translation is CASSPGTSFRNEQFF.

This clone has just a few counts. The V call is TRBV5-6, the J call TRBJ2-7, with D unresolved. With 0 bases removed from V and 1 base from J, the gap between germline ends came to 8 bases. The CDR3 extends over 14 amino acids. The germline CDR1 and CDR2 sequences are SGHDT and YYEEEE. The CDR3 coding sequence is TGTGCCAGCAGCTTGGATCGACTGTCCTACGAGCAGTACTTC. Its translation is CASSLDRLSYEQYF.

V and J are TRBV28 and TRBJ1-5; D is perhaps TRBD1 (6 bases). V was shortened by 6 bases and J by 5 bases, with 23 bases between the two germline ends. Germline V gene lookup returns CDR1 MDHEN and CDR2 SYDVKM. The CDR3 loop spans 17 amino acids. The CDR3 spells CASRFGGLFLSDQPQHF. In DNA, the CDR3 is TGTGCCAGCAGATTCGGGGGGCTCTTTTTGTCGGATCAGCCCCAGCATTTT.

The chain joins TRBV11-2 to TRBJ2-7, with TRBD1 matching over 7 bases. The J segment lost 6 bases and the V segment lost 1 base, leaving 9 bases of the junction unmatched. This CDR3 spans 15 amino acids. Germline CDR1 is SGHAT and CDR2 is FQNNGV. The CDR3 DNA sequence: TGTGCCAGCAGCTTAGGGGCAGGGGGTCTCTCCGAGCAGTACTTC. Translation gives CASSLGAGGLSEQYF.

The chain uses TRBV2 and TRBJ2-5; 9 bases agree with TRBD2. Per the germline V gene, CDR1 is SNHLY and CDR2 is FYNNEI. This CDR3 is built from 14 residues. V gave up 8 bases and J gave up 2 bases; unmatched junction bases: 6. This CDR3 is CASRVAGVQETQYF. CDR3 sequence (DNA): TGTGCCAGCCGGGTAGCGGGGGTTCAAGAGACCCAGTACTTC.

The chain links TRBV28 to TRBJ2-7; TRBD2 agrees at 10 bases. Losses at the gene ends were 4 bases for V and 2 bases for J; bases not matched to a gene: 2. The CDR3 length is 14 residues. Germline CDR1 and CDR2: MDHEN and SYDVKM. The CDR3 loop reads CASSSSGGPYEQYF. In DNA, the CDR3 is TGTGCCAGCAGTTCTAGCGGGGGCCCCTACGAGCAGTACTTC.